One and the same sample provided the 3 T cell receptor beta chains below, sequenced in a study of vaccination and CD4 T cells after COVID-19. The antigens of these receptors remain unknown. The treatment denotes: approximately 11-day PBMC culture with coronavirus spike peptide pools or control peptides (ViraFEST assay). Those CD4+ T cells from the unexposed donor predate the COVID-19 pandemic (2011-2018). The Oncomine TCR Beta short-read assay was applied to DNA of cultured CD4+ T cells. TCRdb ran MiXCR on the PCR reads and lists one entry per CDR3 protein. Found here are 8,800 or so distinct CDR3 sequences, approximately 51% of them singletons; the top ten hold approximately 18%. The sequenced material came from CD4+ T cells from blood, cultured in vitro. All receptors come from a human donor in good health.

The chain joins TRBV28 to TRBJ1-2, with 9 bases fitting TRBD1. CDR3 length: 13 residues. The junction had 6 bases not matched to a gene; V was cut back by 5 bases and J by 8 bases. Germline V CDR1 and CDR2: MDHEN, SYDVKM. CDR3 sequence: CASSKQGASGYTF. The CDR3 DNA is TGTGCCAGCAGTAAACAGGGGGCAAGCGGCTACACCTTC.

This clonotype has only one observation. V usage is TRBV2 and J usage is TRBJ1-1; the match to TRBD1 covers 7 bases. Germline trimming cut 6 bases from V and 11 bases from J; bases unmatched to any gene: 15. CDR1 SNHLY and CDR2 FYNNEI come from the germline V gene. The CDR3 sequence is 14 residues long. CDR3 loop: CASRSNDRDPGAFF. The DNA of the CDR3 is TGTGCCAGCAGATCTAACGACAGGGACCCTGGGGCTTTCTTT.

The chain couples TRBV19 to TRBJ2-1, with 9 bases matching TRBD1. Unmatched junction bases numbered 10, after V lost 3 bases and J lost 1 base. The germline V gene has CDR1 LNHDA and CDR2 SQIVND (reference sequence). The CDR3 sequence is 18 residues long. CDR3 nucleotides: TGTGCCAGTAGTATTCGGACAGGGGTTGGGGTGTCCTACAATGAGCAGTTCTTC. Protein product: CASSIRTGVGVSYNEQFF.